What follows is one T cell receptor beta chain and its context. In the original workflow: It was from reference gene primer amplification that nucleated cell counts were estimated. TCRdb keeps only in-frame clones here, not all; method: immunoSEQ multiplex PCR. V, J and clone size are those of that table, while D and trimming were read from the DNA. The sample includes about 360,000 clones, approximately 86% of them seen just once. The record originates from a study of blood T cell repertoires in COVID-19. Study-wide background: From T cells, B-cell-depleted T cells, or PBMCs came the material, which was cDNA or gDNA.

Material for sequencing was peripheral blood. This sequence was found in a woman aged 60-75 years with COVID-19, enrolled during active disease.

CDR3 region: CASSLEGGTPTGELFF. The DNA for the CDR3 is TGCGCCAGCAGCTTGGAGGGGGGGACCCCTACCGGGGAGCTGTTTTTT. The chain links TRBV5-1 to TRBJ2-2; D is perhaps TRBD2 (7 bases). The length of the CDR3 is 16 residues. Trimming shortened V by 0 bases and J by 5 bases, and 14 bases separated the two germline ends. The germline gives CDR1 SGHRS, CDR2 YFSETQ.